Below are 13 T cell receptor beta chains sequenced from a single sample in a study of beta chain features in type 1 diabetes. No antigen has been assigned to these receptors. Since all of the isolated RNA was reverse transcribed, expressed TCRB transcripts were what got sequenced. Sequenced by immunoSEQ multiplex PCR; TCRdb stores in-frame clones only, minus some. The sample has under 400,000 clones, roughly an eighth seen once; the top ten hold 0.0095% to 0.013%. The study, taken as a whole, reports: Within each of all four CD4+ subsets, Type 1 diabetes patients had TCRB CDR3s that were moderately but significantly shorter.

The material sequenced was naive CD4+ T cells from blood. The receptors come from a woman younger than 30 with type 1 diabetes.

This clone was observed a handful of times. This sequence joins TRBV5-1 and TRBJ2-6; the match to TRBD1 covers 8 bases. CDR1 and CDR2 from the germline V gene are SGHRS and YFSETQ. The CDR3 has 16 amino acids. Trimming removed 4 bases from V and 3 bases from J; junction bases left unmatched: 6. CDR3 nucleotide sequence: TGCGCCAGCAGCAGCGACAGGGGAGGTGGGGCCAACGTCCTGACTTTC. This sequence encodes CASSSDRGGGANVLTF.

The chain carries TRBV10-3 and TRBJ1-1; D not certain. The CDR3 is 14 amino acids. The V end lost 6 bases, the J end lost 0 bases, and 11 bases lay between the germline ends. Germline-derived CDR1 and CDR2 are ENHRY and SYGVKD. The CDR3 is CAISTTSMNTEAFF. CDR3 in DNA: TGTGCCATCAGCACGACAAGCATGAACACTGAAGCTTTCTTT.

This clone turned up a few times. CDR3 coding DNA: TGTGCCAGCTCACCTCAGGGGACACGAAACCTGAACACTGAAGCTTTCTTT. Its translation: CASSPQGTRNLNTEAFF. The V call is TRBV18, the J call TRBJ1-1; TRBD1 is a possible D gene (6 bases). Trimming removed 3 bases at V and 0 bases at J, with 17 bases between. This CDR3 comprises 17 residues. Looked up from germline, CDR1 is KGHSH and CDR2 is LQKENI.

This clone has more than one count but fewer than ten. Other nucleotide sequences in the sample specify the same CDR3. J is TRBJ2-7 and V is TRBV7-2, with a tentative D call TRBD1 (5 bases). Trimming cost V 1 base and J 2 bases, with 9 bases left between them. The CDR3 totals 14 residues. Germline CDR1 is SGHTA and CDR2 is FQGNSA. The CDR3 sequence: CASSLGGRTYEQYF. The CDR3 region has the DNA TGTGCCAGCAGCTTAGGGGGCAGGACCTACGAGCAGTACTTC. Full variable domain (rest looked up from reference TRBV7-2 and TRBJ2-7): GAGVSQSPSNKVTEKGKDVELRCDPISGHTALYWYRQSLGQGLEFLIYFQGNSAPDKSGLPSDRFSAERTGGSVSTLTIQRTQQEDSAVYLCASSLGGRTYEQYFGPGTRLTVT.

The chain links TRBV5-1 to TRBJ2-5, with D maybe TRBD2 (5 bases). Trimming shortened V by 1 base and J by 5 bases, and 15 bases separated the two germline ends. CDR1 and CDR2 from the germline V gene are SGHRS and YFSETQ. This CDR3 contains 15 residues. This CDR3 reads CASSLREPGRETQYF. CDR3 bases: TGCGCCAGCAGCTTGAGGGAGCCGGGCAGGGAGACCCAGTACTTC.

This clone was recorded a few times. This chain joins TRBV7-2 and TRBJ1-1; TRBD1 aligns across 7 bases. Trimming took 5 bases from V and 9 from J; bases not matched to a gene: 6. The CDR3 has 12 residues. Germline CDR1 and CDR2: SGHTA and FQGNSA. CDR3 sequence: CASSPGTEQAFF. DNA of the CDR3: TGTGCCAGCAGCCCTGGGACAGAACAAGCTTTCTTT.

This clone has a handful of counts. The J gene is TRBJ2-4, the V gene TRBV28; TRBD2 might be the D (5 bases). Deletions cut 3 bases from V and 6 bases from J, with 9 bases between. Germline-derived CDR1 and CDR2 are MDHEN and SYDVKM. The CDR3 is 13 residues long. In nucleotides, the CDR3 is TGTGCCAGCAGTTTGGTGAGGGTAAACATTCAGTACTTC. Protein product: CASSLVRVNIQYF.

The sample holds a few counts of this clone. The rearrangement uses TRBV5-1 and TRBJ2-3, with 10 bases aligning to TRBD2. The V gene end was trimmed by 0 bases and the J gene end by 2 bases; junction bases not matched to a gene: 6. The CDR3 is made up of 17 amino acids. Per germline, CDR1 SGHRS and CDR2 YFSETQ. Here the CDR3 reads CASSLGTSGSLTDTQYF. CDR3 DNA sequence: TGCGCCAGCAGCTTGGGGACTAGCGGTTCCCTCACAGATACGCAGTATTTT.

The chain links TRBV18 to TRBJ1-2, with D unresolved. Deletions cut 2 bases from V and 4 bases from J, with 11 bases between. The CDR3 runs 14 residues. Germline V lookup: CDR1 KGHSH, CDR2 LQKENI. The CDR3 nucleotides are TGTGCCAGCTCACCAACGAGGGAATCCTATGGCTACACCTTC. This encodes CASSPTRESYGYTF.

This chain connects TRBV7-9 to TRBJ2-1; 11 bases align to TRBD2. Trimming at V came to 4 bases and at J to 14 bases, leaving 7 bases not matched to a gene. The CDR3 covers 13 residues. Germline V lookup: CDR1 SEHNR, CDR2 FQNEAQ (reference sequence). The CDR3 sequence is CASSSGLAGLEFF. The CDR3 nucleotides are TGTGCCAGCAGCTCCGGACTAGCGGGCTTAGAGTTCTTC.

V gene TRBV2 combines with J gene TRBJ2-7, with 11 bases fitting TRBD2. Per the germline V gene, CDR1 is SNHLY and CDR2 is FYNNEI. V trimming: 6 bases; J trimming: 6 bases; junction bases outside the gene matches: 7. The CDR3 runs to 14 residues. The CDR3 DNA is TGTGCCAGCAGGGTAGCGGGAGGGCCCAGCGAGCAGTACTTC. It specifies CASRVAGGPSEQYF. Based on the CDR3 plus reference TRBV2 and TRBJ2-7, the full variable domain is EPEVTQTPSHQVTQMGQEVILRCVPISNHLYFYWYRQILGQKVEFLVSFYNNEISEKSEIFDDQFSVERPDGSNFTLKIRSTKLEDSAMYFCASRVAGGPSEQYFGPGTRLTVT.

In DNA, the CDR3 is TGTGCCAGCAGTTTATTAATGGGCAGGGGGGTGGAGACCCAGTACTTC. This codes for CASSLLMGRGVETQYF. The gene calls are TRBV28 and TRBJ2-5, with D possibly being TRBD1 (7 bases). V was clipped by 1 base and J by 5 bases, with 17 bases between them. Germline V gene sequence: CDR1 MDHEN, CDR2 SYDVKM. The CDR3 runs to 16 residues.

The V gene is TRBV28, the J gene TRBJ1-5; perhaps TRBD1 as D (5 bases). The V end lost 6 bases, the J end lost 6 bases, and 15 bases lay between the germline ends. CDR1 MDHEN and CDR2 SYDVKM come from the germline V gene. The CDR3 contains 14 residues. The CDR3 bases are TGTGCCAGCAGACGGGGGGAAGCGCGTCAGCCCCAGCATTTT. As protein: CASRRGEARQPQHF.